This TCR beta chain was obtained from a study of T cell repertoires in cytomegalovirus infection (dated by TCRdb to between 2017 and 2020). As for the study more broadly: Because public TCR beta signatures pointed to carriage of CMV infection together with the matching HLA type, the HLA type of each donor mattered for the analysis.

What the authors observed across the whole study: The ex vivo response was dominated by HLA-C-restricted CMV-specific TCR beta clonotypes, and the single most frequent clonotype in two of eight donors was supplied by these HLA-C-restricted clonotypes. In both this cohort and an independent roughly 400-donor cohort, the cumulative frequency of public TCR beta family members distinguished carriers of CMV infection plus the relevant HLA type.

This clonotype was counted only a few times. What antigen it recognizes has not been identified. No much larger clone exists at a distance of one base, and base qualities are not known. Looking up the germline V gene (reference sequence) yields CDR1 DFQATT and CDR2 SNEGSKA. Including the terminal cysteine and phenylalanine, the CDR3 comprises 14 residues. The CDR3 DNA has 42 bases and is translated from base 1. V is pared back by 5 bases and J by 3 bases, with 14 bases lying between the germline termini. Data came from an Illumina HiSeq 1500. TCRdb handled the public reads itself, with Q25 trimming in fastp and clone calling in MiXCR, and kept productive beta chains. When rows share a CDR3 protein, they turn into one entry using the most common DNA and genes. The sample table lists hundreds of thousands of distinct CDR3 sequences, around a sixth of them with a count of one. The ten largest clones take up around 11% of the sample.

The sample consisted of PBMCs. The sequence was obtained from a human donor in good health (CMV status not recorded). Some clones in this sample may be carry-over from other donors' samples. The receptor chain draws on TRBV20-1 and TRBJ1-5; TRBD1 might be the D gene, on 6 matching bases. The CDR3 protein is CSARTGLVNQPQHF. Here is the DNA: TGCAGTGCTCGAACAGGGTTGGTCAATCAGCCCCAGCATTTT.